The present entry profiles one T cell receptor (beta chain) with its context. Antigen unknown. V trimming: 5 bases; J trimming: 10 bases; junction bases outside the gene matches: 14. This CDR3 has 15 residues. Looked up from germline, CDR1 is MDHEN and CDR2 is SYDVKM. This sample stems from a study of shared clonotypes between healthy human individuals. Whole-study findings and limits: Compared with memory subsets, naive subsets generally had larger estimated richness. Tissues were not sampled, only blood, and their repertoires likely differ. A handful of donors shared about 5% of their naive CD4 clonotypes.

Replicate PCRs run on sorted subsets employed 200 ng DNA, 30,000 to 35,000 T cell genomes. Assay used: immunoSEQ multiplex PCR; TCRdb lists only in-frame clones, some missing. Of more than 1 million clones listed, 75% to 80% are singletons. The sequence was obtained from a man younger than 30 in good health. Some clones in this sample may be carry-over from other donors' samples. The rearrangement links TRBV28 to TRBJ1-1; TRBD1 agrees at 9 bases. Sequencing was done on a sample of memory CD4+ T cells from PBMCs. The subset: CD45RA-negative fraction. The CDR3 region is CASSPRGNRGRIAFF. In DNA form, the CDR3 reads TGTGCCAGCAGTCCGCGGGGAAACAGGGGGCGTATAGCTTTCTTT.